These 19 T cell receptor beta chains came from one sample sequenced in a study of shared clonotypes between healthy human individuals. TCRdb keeps only in-frame clones here, not all; method: immunoSEQ multiplex PCR. The table records a few million clones, just over 90% of them present only once. Sequencing input: naive CD4+ T cells sorted from blood. Subset given: CD45RA+ positively selected. The receptors stem from a man younger than 35 in good health.

The table lists this clone with a count of one. The chain joins TRBV11-1 to TRBJ2-7; D is perhaps TRBD1 (5 bases). The CDR3 consists of 16 residues. Trimming cost V 5 bases and J 6 bases, with 23 bases left between them. Germline V gene sequence: CDR1 SGHAT, CDR2 FQDESV (reference sequence). The CDR3 sequence: CASSRTGQGTTGEQYF. Written as DNA, the CDR3 is TGTGCCAGCAGCAGAACCGGCCAGGGAACTACTGGCGAGCAGTACTTC.

The V gene is TRBV19, the J gene TRBJ1-5; tentative D call: TRBD1 (6 bases). In germline, CDR1 is LNHDA, CDR2 SQIVND (reference sequence). The CDR3 totals 14 residues. V gave up 5 bases and J gave up 6 bases, with 14 bases separating them. CDR3 sequence: CASSGQGNGQPQHF. The CDR3 coding sequence is TGTGCCAGTAGTGGTCAGGGGAATGGTCAGCCCCAGCATTTT. The whole variable domain, filled in from reference TRBV19 and TRBJ1-5, reads DGGITQSPKYLFRKEGQNVTLSCEQNLNHDAMYWYRQDPGQGLRLIYYSQIVNDFQKGDIAEGYSVSREKKESFPLTVTSAQKNPTAFYLCASSGQGNGQPQHFGDGTRLSIL.

With regard to this clone: Other nucleotide sequences from this sample produce the same CDR3. V usage is TRBV5-1 and J usage is TRBJ2-3; D assignment may be TRBD1 or TRBD2 (5 bases each). The CDR3 contains 15 residues. Trimming shortened V by 0 bases and J by 2 bases, and 10 bases separated the two germline ends. The germline V gene encodes CDR1 SGHRS and CDR2 YFSETQ. The CDR3 here is CASSLAPGLTDTQYF. CDR3 DNA: TGCGCCAGCAGCTTGGCCCCGGGGCTCACAGATACGCAGTATTTT.

The chain is built from TRBV28 and TRBJ1-5; 7 bases match TRBD1. V lost 6 bases, J lost 8 bases, and 13 bases stayed unmatched. Germline V CDR1 and CDR2: MDHEN, SYDVKM. There are 15 residues in the CDR3. This chain's CDR3 is CASRGSGAGGKPQHF. The CDR3 region has the DNA TGTGCCAGCAGGGGCTCAGGGGCAGGGGGGAAGCCCCAGCATTTT.

The chain is built from TRBV5-4 and TRBJ2-7; D remains unclear. Per germline, CDR1 SGHNT and CDR2 YYREEE (reference sequence). V shed 1 base and J shed 3 bases, with 14 bases lying between them. The CDR3 covers 15 residues. CDR3 region: CASSLLSGVLYEQYF. CDR3 coding DNA: TGTGCCAGCAGCTTGTTGAGTGGGGTACTCTACGAGCAGTACTTC.

This rearrangement joins TRBV7-9 to TRBJ2-6, with D hard to call. The CDR3 is 16 residues long. Per the germline V gene, CDR1 is SEHNR and CDR2 is FQNEAQ (reference sequence). Trimming cost V 1 base and J 0 bases, with 7 bases left between them. The CDR3 region is CASSLVGISGANVLTF. The CDR3 nucleotides read TGTGCCAGCAGCTTAGTCGGCATCTCTGGGGCCAACGTCCTGACTTTC.

This chain connects TRBV4-1 to TRBJ2-1, with 10 bases matching TRBD2. Trimming took 4 bases from V and 2 from J; bases not matched to a gene: 2. The CDR3 runs to 15 residues. Germline assignment: CDR1 MGHRA and CDR2 YSYEKL. The chain's CDR3 is CASSLSGRAYNEQFF. Here the CDR3 DNA reads TGCGCCAGCAGCCTAAGCGGGAGGGCCTACAATGAGCAGTTCTTC.

The chain uses TRBV18 and TRBJ1-2; possible D gene TRBD1, 5 bases. V lost 5 bases and J lost 0, with 13 bases in between. In germline, CDR1 is KGHSH, CDR2 LQKENI. The CDR3 loop spans 15 amino acids. CDR3 region: CASSARDEANYGYTF. The CDR3 DNA sequence: TGTGCCAGCTCAGCTCGGGACGAAGCTAACTATGGCTACACCTTC.

The rearrangement joins TRBV7-3 to TRBJ1-2, with D unclear. The length of the CDR3 is 13 residues. V lost 4 bases, J lost 8 bases, and 14 bases lay in between. Germline V gene data show CDR1 as SGHTA and CDR2 as FQGTGA. The DNA for the CDR3 is TGTGCCAGCAGCTCGGGCGGTTATGAAGGCTACACCTTC. As protein: CASSSGGYEGYTF.

This clone appeared a single time. V gene TRBV6-6 combines with J gene TRBJ1-4; D is uncertain. V gave up 2 bases and J gave up 8 bases, with 15 bases separating them. Germline assignment: CDR1 MNHNY and CDR2 SVGAGI (reference sequence). CDR3 length equals 15 residues. The CDR3 loop reads CASSYGAWEEEKLFF. The DNA of the CDR3 is TGTGCCAGCAGTTACGGAGCTTGGGAGGAAGAAAAACTGTTTTTT.

V is TRBV5-4 and J is TRBJ2-5; 7 nucleotides align to TRBD1. The CDR3 has 16 residues. Germline lookup yields CDR1 SGHNT and CDR2 YYREEE (reference sequence). V lost 0 bases, J lost 0 bases, and 5 bases stayed unmatched. CDR3 DNA: TGTGCCAGCAGCTTGGAGGGCAGGGGGTACCAAGAGACCCAGTACTTC. Translating it yields CASSLEGRGYQETQYF.

The chain joins TRBV7-2 to TRBJ2-7, with D possibly TRBD1 on 6 matching bases. This CDR3 has 14 amino acids. The ends were cut back, 5 bases at V and 1 base at J, with 12 bases in the middle. Germline V gene sequence: CDR1 SGHTA, CDR2 FQGNSA. The CDR3 protein is CASSEDSLSYEQYF. The CDR3 DNA is TGTGCCAGCAGCGAGGACAGCCTTTCCTACGAGCAGTACTTC.

This rearrangement joins TRBV4-1 to TRBJ2-5; TRBD2 matches at 7 bases. The closer fit of TRBJ2-7 to the DNA end suggests the J call may be wrong. The germline V gene encodes CDR1 MGHRA and CDR2 YSYEKL. The CDR3 extends over 14 amino acids. The CDR3 region is CASRRLAGTYEQYF. In nucleotides, the CDR3 is TGCGCCAGCAGAAGATTAGCGGGTACCTACGAGCAGTACTTC.

The chain employs TRBV4-1 and TRBJ1-5; 7 bases map to TRBD1. The junction had 7 bases not matched to a gene; V was cut back by 4 bases and J by 4 bases. CDR1 and CDR2 (germline): MGHRA, YSYEKL. This CDR3 contains 15 residues. As DNA, the CDR3 is TGCGCCAGCAGCCGCCAGGGGGACCCTAATCAGCCCCAGCATTTT. Amino acid sequence: CASSRQGDPNQPQHF.

This chain uses TRBV19 with TRBJ2-1, with 9 bases identical to TRBD1. J gave up 5 bases and V 6 bases, and 8 bases lay outside the gene matches. The length of the CDR3 is 15 residues. Germline assignment: CDR1 LNHDA and CDR2 SQIVND (reference sequence). The CDR3 DNA reads TGTGCCAGTAGCAGCTGGGGACAGGGTCACAATGAGCAGTTCTTC. It codes for CASSSWGQGHNEQFF.

The DNA of the CDR3 is TGTGCCAGTAGCGGACTAGCGGGTGGCACCGGGGAGCTGTTTTTT. This sequence encodes CASSGLAGGTGELFF. The rearrangement uses TRBV7-2 and TRBJ2-2; TRBD2 agrees at 11 bases. J lost 4 bases, V lost 9 bases, and 7 bases had no gene match. The CDR3 runs to 15 residues. Germline values: CDR1 SGHTA, CDR2 FQGNSA.

V is TRBV18 and J is TRBJ2-5, with 7 bases that match TRBD2. This CDR3 is built from 15 residues. J gave up 2 bases and V 3 bases, and 6 bases lay outside the gene matches. Germline CDR1 and CDR2: KGHSH and LQKENI. The CDR3 bases are TGTGCCAGCTCACCCCAGGACGGGGGGCAAGAGACCCAGTACTTC. It encodes CASSPQDGGQETQYF.

The chain is built from TRBV6-5 and TRBJ1-5; D ambiguous. Germline loops: CDR1 MNHEY, CDR2 SVGAGI. CDR3 size: 15 residues. With 6 bases removed from V and 2 bases from J, the gap between germline ends came to 14 bases. The CDR3 loop reads CASRKNDLGNQPQHF. In DNA, the CDR3 is TGTGCCAGCAGAAAGAACGACCTAGGCAATCAGCCCCAGCATTTT.

V usage is TRBV28 and J usage is TRBJ2-3, with 9 positions matching TRBD1. The CDR3 runs 15 residues. The germline V gene encodes CDR1 MDHEN and CDR2 SYDVKM. V dropped 6 bases and J dropped 4; count of bases not matched to a gene: 8. CDR3 in DNA: TGTGCCAGCAGAGCCCGGGACAGGGTGCCAGATACGCAGTATTTT. Translated, it gives CASRARDRVPDTQYF.